The rows below give T cell receptor beta chains drawn from one sample of a study of CD8+CD57+ T cells in acquired aplastic anemia. TCRdb reprocessed the reads via MiXCR and lists one record per CDR3 protein. Altogether 310,000 or so distinct CDR3 sequences are present, 45% to 65% being singletons, with the ten largest covering under 1.5%. Sequencing was done on a sample of sorted CD4+, CD8+, or CD8+CD57+ T cells (not recorded which) from PBMCs. These receptors were collected from a human donor with aplastic anemia. Both conserved end residues are trimmed from each CDR3.

v_call: TRBV25-1; j_call: TRBJ1-2; cdr3_length: 13; cdr3_aa: ASSETRGRPYGYT
v_call: TRBV29-1; j_call: TRBJ2-3; cdr3_length: 13; cdr3_aa: SVAPSGRSTDTQY
v_call: TRBV7-3; j_call: TRBJ2-1; cdr3_length: 13; cdr3_aa: ASSSGLAGGNEQF
v_call: TRBV2; j_call: TRBJ1-4; cdr3_length: 12; cdr3_aa: ARDGGTTNEKLF
v_call: TRBV5-6; j_call: TRBJ2-6; cdr3_length: 16; cdr3_aa: ASSMNGQGVRGANVLT
v_call: TRBV7-2; j_call: TRBJ2-3; cdr3_length: 12; cdr3_aa: ASSFNWGTDTQY
v_call: TRBV29-1; j_call: TRBJ1-3; cdr3_length: 11; cdr3_aa: SVEQGAGNTIY
v_call: TRBV14; j_call: TRBJ2-7; cdr3_length: 10; cdr3_aa: ASSQTGTEQY
v_call: TRBV20-1; j_call: TRBJ2-5; cdr3_length: 12; cdr3_aa: SASPPWGGETQY
v_call: TRBV19; j_call: TRBJ2-7; cdr3_length: 11; cdr3_aa: ASSIGLAREQY
v_call: TRBV25-1; j_call: TRBJ1-6; cdr3_length: 12; cdr3_aa: ATGRGATNSPLH
v_call: TRBV10-3; j_call: TRBJ1-4; cdr3_length: 11; cdr3_aa: AISEATNEKLF
v_call: TRBV20-1; j_call: TRBJ1-1; cdr3_length: 11; cdr3_aa: SARRSGFPEAF
v_call: TRBV7-2; j_call: TRBJ2-1; cdr3_length: 13; cdr3_aa: ASSQGLAGGNEQF
v_call: TRBV2; j_call: TRBJ2-7; cdr3_length: 13; cdr3_aa: ASKNEADSSYEQY
v_call: TRBV4-1; j_call: TRBJ1-6; cdr3_length: 13; cdr3_aa: ASSQQQGTNSPLH
v_call: TRBV19; j_call: TRBJ2-7; cdr3_length: 13; cdr3_aa: ASSIGTGEWDEQY
v_call: TRBV6-6; j_call: TRBJ2-7; cdr3_length: 15; cdr3_aa: ASSPGTGVKIGYEQY
v_call: TRBV10-3; j_call: TRBJ1-1; cdr3_length: 10; cdr3_aa: AISDRIPEAF
v_call: TRBV20-1; j_call: TRBJ2-3; cdr3_length: 9; cdr3_aa: SARDHPAQY
v_call: TRBV24-1; j_call: TRBJ2-1; cdr3_length: 14; cdr3_aa: ATSDLSGDSYNEQF
v_call: TRBV29-1; j_call: TRBJ2-5; cdr3_length: 12; cdr3_aa: SVEWGRGGETQY
v_call: TRBV19; j_call: TRBJ2-7; cdr3_length: 12; cdr3_aa: ASTTGVWTYEQY
v_call: TRBV20-1; j_call: TRBJ2-3; cdr3_length: 12; cdr3_aa: SALIGGGTDTQY
v_call: TRBV5-4; j_call: TRBJ1-1; cdr3_length: 13; cdr3_aa: ASSLGFTLNTEAF
v_call: TRBV12-3/TRBV12-4; j_call: TRBJ1-6; cdr3_length: 12; cdr3_aa: ASSPTGNTSPLH
v_call: TRBV19; j_call: TRBJ1-1; cdr3_length: 11; cdr3_aa: ASSWDRVAEAF
v_call: TRBV6-2/TRBV6-3; j_call: TRBJ2-2; cdr3_length: 14; cdr3_aa: ASNRDPGLLTGELF
v_call: TRBV5-1; j_call: TRBJ1-2; cdr3_length: 13; cdr3_aa: ASSLDIGTGGGYT
v_call: TRBV7-2; j_call: TRBJ1-1; cdr3_length: 12; cdr3_aa: ASSSGVSTVVAF
v_call: TRBV24-1; j_call: TRBJ1-2; cdr3_length: 13; cdr3_aa: ATSDPMTANYGYT
v_call: TRBV20-1; j_call: TRBJ1-1; cdr3_length: 12; cdr3_aa: SARPGSRRPEAF
v_call: TRBV5-1; j_call: TRBJ2-5; cdr3_length: 12; cdr3_aa: ASSLAVGGETQY
v_call: TRBV7-3; j_call: TRBJ1-1; cdr3_length: 12; cdr3_aa: ASSFGISGGMAF
v_call: TRBV7-9; j_call: TRBJ2-7; cdr3_length: 15; cdr3_aa: ASSLAREGKELNEQY
v_call: TRBV15; j_call: TRBJ2-7; cdr3_length: 13; cdr3_aa: ATSPPRDRSYEQY
v_call: TRBV13; j_call: TRBJ2-7; cdr3_length: 14; cdr3_aa: ASSSRRRGGEYEQY
v_call: TRBV24-1; j_call: TRBJ1-5; cdr3_length: 12; cdr3_aa: ATSDYRVDQPQH
v_call: TRBV5-1; j_call: TRBJ1-1; cdr3_length: 12; cdr3_aa: ASSQALGYTEAF
v_call: TRBV19; j_call: TRBJ2-7; cdr3_length: 13; cdr3_aa: ASSSRTSGNYEQY
v_call: TRBV30; j_call: TRBJ2-5; cdr3_length: 14; cdr3_aa: AWSVRLAGGAETQY
v_call: TRBV29-1; j_call: TRBJ2-1; cdr3_length: 12; cdr3_aa: SVVRASGRNEQF
v_call: TRBV7-9; j_call: TRBJ1-2; cdr3_length: 12; cdr3_aa: ASSLGSPVYGYT
v_call: TRBV11-2; j_call: TRBJ1-2; cdr3_length: 13; cdr3_aa: ASSLGRPGEYGYT
v_call: TRBV5-5; j_call: TRBJ1-3; cdr3_length: 13; cdr3_aa: ASSPVPDSGNTIY
v_call: TRBV5-4; j_call: TRBJ2-2; cdr3_length: 11; cdr3_aa: ASSPGGTGELF
v_call: TRBV29-1; j_call: TRBJ2-3; cdr3_length: 14; cdr3_aa: SIPGLAGVGTDTQY
v_call: TRBV6-5; j_call: TRBJ1-1; cdr3_length: 13; cdr3_aa: ASIKGTLGNTEAF
v_call: TRBV7-2; j_call: TRBJ1-1; cdr3_length: 13; cdr3_aa: ASTHGYSSNTEAF
v_call: TRBV29-1; j_call: TRBJ2-3; cdr3_length: 15; cdr3_aa: SVDVTSPIPPTDTQY
v_call: TRBV24-1; j_call: TRBJ2-1; cdr3_length: 15; cdr3_aa: ATSDQHSGRAGNEQF